These 15 T cell receptor beta chains share one sample of origin, sequenced in a study of early T cells in non-severe SARS-CoV-2 infection. MiXCR, run by TCRdb on the 5' RACE reads, gives a single entry per CDR3 protein. Among 25,000 to 30,000 distinct CDR3 sequences listed, around 4.5% were seen once. Sequenced input: whole blood. The source is an adult who was a healthcare worker with PCR-confirmed SARS-CoV-2 infection or an uninfected control (not recorded which).

This clonotype was recorded many times. V is TRBV29-1 and J is TRBJ2-1, with D perhaps TRBD1 or TRBD2 (6 bases each). The V end was cut by 6 bases, the J end by 9 bases, with 15 bases between. The germline V gene encodes CDR1 SQVTM and CDR2 ANQGSEA. This CDR3 region has 12 residues. The DNA for the CDR3 is TGCAGCGTCCACTTGGGGGGCGGTGAGCAGTTCTTC. Its protein is CSVHLGGGEQFF.

In its sample, this clonotype was seen many times. The genes are TRBV4-1 and TRBJ2-7; 10 bases fit TRBD2. Per the germline V gene, CDR1 is MGHRA and CDR2 is YSYEKL. Trimming removed 5 bases from V and 4 bases from J; junction bases left unmatched: 5. This CDR3 contains 14 residues. DNA of the CDR3: TGCGCCAGCAGCGAGGGACTAGCGATTTACGAGCAGTACTTC. Its protein is CASSEGLAIYEQYF.

V usage is TRBV6-6 and J usage is TRBJ2-1; 14 nucleotides line up with TRBD2. J lost 0 bases, V lost 6 bases, and 7 bases had no gene match. CDR3 size: 18 residues. Per germline, CDR1 MNHNY and CDR2 SVGAGI (reference sequence). CDR3 DNA sequence: TGTGCCAGCAGAGCGGGACTAGCGGGAGTCAACTCCTACAATGAGCAGTTCTTC. This sequence encodes CASRAGLAGVNSYNEQFF.

This clonotype occurred many times. The V gene is TRBV5-1, the J gene TRBJ2-5; no definite D call. The V gene's germline CDR1 is SGHRS and CDR2 YFSETQ. The CDR3 loop spans 13 amino acids. V shed 6 bases and J shed 4 bases, with 13 bases lying between them. CDR3 in amino acids: CASTKIGGETQYF. CDR3 sequence (DNA): TGCGCCAGCACAAAGATAGGTGGAGAGACCCAGTACTTC.

This clonotype came up many times. The chain combines TRBV5-6 with TRBJ2-7; TRBD1 matches 9 bases. This CDR3 contains 14 residues. Germline V CDR1 and CDR2: SGHDT, YYEEEE. With 4 bases clipped from V and 6 bases from J, the junction kept 8 bases outside the gene matches. The CDR3 loop reads CASSPGTGLSEQYF. The DNA for the CDR3 is TGTGCCAGCAGCCCCGGGACAGGGTTGTCCGAGCAGTACTTC.

This chain links TRBV29-1 with TRBJ2-1, with TRBD1 identical over 8 bases. Per germline, CDR1 SQVTM and CDR2 ANQGSEA. Germline trimming cut 1 base from V and 7 bases from J; bases unmatched to any gene: 3. The CDR3 is made up of 13 amino acids. Written as DNA, the CDR3 is TGCAGCGTTGAAGGGGACAGGAGGAATGAGCAGTTCTTC. Amino acid sequence: CSVEGDRRNEQFF.

There are many counts of this clonotype. The chain links TRBV7-2 to TRBJ2-7, with D unresolved. The CDR3 covers 14 residues. V was pared by 1 base and J by 0 bases, with 7 bases between. Germline values: CDR1 SGHTA, CDR2 FQGNSA. The CDR3 DNA reads as TGTGCCAGCAGCTTAGAGGCGATCTCCTACGAGCAGTACTTC. Protein sequence: CASSLEAISYEQYF. The whole variable domain, remainder taken from reference TRBV7-2 and TRBJ2-7, is GAGVSQSPSNKVTEKGKDVELRCDPISGHTALYWYRQSLGQGLEFLIYFQGNSAPDKSGLPSDRFSAERTGGSVSTLTIQRTQQEDSAVYLCASSLEAISYEQYFGPGTRLTVT.

This clonotype was observed many times. The chain uses TRBV4-1 and TRBJ1-1; TRBD1 agrees at 7 bases. Losses at the gene ends were 3 bases for V and 6 bases for J; bases not matched to a gene: 4. Germline V lookup: CDR1 MGHRA, CDR2 YSYEKL. The CDR3 has 13 amino acids. CDR3 loop: CASSQTGLAEAFF. DNA of the CDR3: TGCGCCAGCAGCCAGACAGGGCTGGCTGAAGCTTTCTTT.

The V call is TRBV24-1, the J call TRBJ1-1; 10 bases map to TRBD1. The CDR3 has 16 residues. Trimming cost V 4 bases and J 6 bases; bases outside gene matches: 10. Per the germline V gene, CDR1 is KGHDR and CDR2 is SFDVKD. The CDR3 loop reads CATSDSGGDRGSEAFF. The CDR3 DNA follows: TGTGCCACCAGTGACTCAGGGGGGGACAGGGGTTCTGAAGCTTTCTTT.

This sequence joins TRBV7-3 and TRBJ1-6, with D unclear. The CDR3 runs 14 residues. CDR1 and CDR2 (germline): SGHTA, FQGTGA. The V and J ends lost 0 bases and 5 bases respectively, with 5 bases between them. The CDR3 region is CASSLTGNNSPLHF. The CDR3 nucleotides are TGTGCCAGCAGCTTAACCGGCAATAATTCACCCCTCCACTTT.

This clonotype showed up many times. The genes are TRBV20-1 and TRBJ2-1, with D possibly called TRBD1 or TRBD2 (7 bases each). Germline lookup yields CDR1 DFQATT and CDR2 SNEGSKA (reference sequence). V lost 2 bases to trimming and J lost 11 bases, with 16 bases between them. This CDR3 contains 13 residues. This chain's CDR3 is CSARQGTAGQQFF. CDR3 bases: TGCAGTGCTAGACAGGGGACAGCGGGGCAGCAGTTCTTC.

This clonotype was counted ten times or more. This chain links TRBV4-2 with TRBJ1-1, with D perhaps TRBD1 (5 bases). This CDR3 region has 14 residues. V lost 3 bases to trimming and J lost 2 bases, with 10 bases between them. Germline V gives CDR1 LGHNA, CDR2 YNFKEQ. This CDR3 is CASSQEGPNTEAFF. The CDR3 region has the DNA TGTGCCAGCAGCCAGGAGGGGCCAAACACTGAAGCTTTCTTT.

This sequence joins TRBV20-1 and TRBJ2-7; D might be TRBD1 (6 bases). Germline assignment: CDR1 DFQATT and CDR2 SNEGSKA (reference sequence). This CDR3 comprises 13 residues. Between the trimmed V and J ends, which lost 5 bases and 4 bases, there was a span of 15 bases. CDR3 residues: CSAGIGQTYEQYF. CDR3 bases: TGCAGTGCTGGAATAGGACAGACATACGAGCAGTACTTC.

This clonotype appeared many times. CDR3 bases: TGTGCCAGCAAACTAGGGGCTACAGATGAGCAGTTCTTC. Protein: CASKLGATDEQFF. The chain employs TRBV2 and TRBJ2-1; D tentatively fits TRBD1 or TRBD2 (5 bases each). CDR1 is SNHLY and CDR2 is FYNNEI in the germline V gene. The CDR3 totals 13 residues. V was clipped by 7 bases and J by 8 bases, with 15 bases between them.

The table lists this clonotype with many counts. V is TRBV2 and J is TRBJ2-5; 8 nucleotides line up with TRBD1. The germline gives CDR1 SNHLY, CDR2 FYNNEI. The V and J ends lost 5 bases and 1 base, in that order; junction bases with no gene match: 6. This CDR3 is built from 15 residues. The chain's CDR3 is CASSRDRGLQETQYF. CDR3 DNA sequence: TGTGCCAGCAGTCGAGACAGGGGCCTCCAAGAGACCCAGTACTTC.